This TCR beta chain is drawn from a study of blood T cells in healthy people across ages. The V end lost 5 bases, the J end lost 1 base, and 14 bases lay between the germline ends. CDR3 length: 15 amino acids. Germline values: CDR1 SGHDN, CDR2 FVKESK. Worth noting for this clonotype: Antigen unknown.

Study results and caveats: CMV infection status of these donors was not known. Age showed a roughly linear inverse relationship with TCR beta diversity per million T cells. Both higher diversity and more naive CD4+ cells marked long-lived donors when set against aged donors.

Primed by a sample-barcoded 5' primer and a J-beta primer mix, a second PCR proceeded for about 6 to 12 cycles. Every single cDNA molecule received a tag from a template-switch adaptor with 12 random nucleotides. TCRdb analysed the 5' RACE reads with MiXCR anew, one entry per CDR3 protein. The profile shows about 1.6 million distinct CDR3 sequences, roughly 32% of them singletons. The receptor was isolated from a woman in her thirties in good health. The sample comprised blood. J is TRBJ1-2 and V is TRBV14, with D perhaps matching TRBD1 (6 bases). The DNA for the CDR3 is TGTGCCAGCAGCTTTCAACAGGGTGTTAACTATGGCTACACCTTC. This encodes CASSFQQGVNYGYTF.